This T cell receptor beta chain is drawn from a study of cytomegalovirus exposure and HLA in healthy donors. Study details: Within the Caucasian-associated ancestry cluster were around 80% of the approximately 400 genotyped donors. General study findings and limits: Reportedly, cytomegalovirus status was diagnosed with high sensitivity and specificity.

The V end lost 3 bases, the J end lost 3 bases, and 15 bases lay between the germline ends. The germline V gene has CDR1 SEHNR and CDR2 FQNEAQ (reference sequence). The CDR3 sequence is 16 residues long. Turning to this clone: As yet, its antigen is unknown.

With 60 Vbeta and 13 Jbeta primers, the PCR was carried out. The table came from immunoSEQ multiplex PCR; TCRdb's copy has only in-frame clones and leaves some out. The table has around 99,000 clones, about 80% seen once. The clonotype comes from a young man in good health and CMV-seronegative. What was sequenced was PBMCs. The chain has TRBV7-9 and TRBJ1-5, with no clear D. The CDR3 loop reads CASSLEISGDNQPQHF. In nucleotides, the CDR3 is TGTGCCAGCAGCTTGGAGATCTCGGGAGACAATCAGCCCCAGCATTTT.